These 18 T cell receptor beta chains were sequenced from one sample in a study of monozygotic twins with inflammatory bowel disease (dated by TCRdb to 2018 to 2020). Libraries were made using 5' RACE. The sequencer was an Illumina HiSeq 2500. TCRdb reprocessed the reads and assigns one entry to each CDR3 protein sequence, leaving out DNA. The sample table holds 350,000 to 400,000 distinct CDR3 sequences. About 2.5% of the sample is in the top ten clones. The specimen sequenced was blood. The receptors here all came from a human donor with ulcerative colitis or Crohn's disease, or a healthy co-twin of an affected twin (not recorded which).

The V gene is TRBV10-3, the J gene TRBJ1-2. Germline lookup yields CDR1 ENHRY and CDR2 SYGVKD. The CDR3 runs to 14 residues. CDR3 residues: CAISEVANNYGYTF.

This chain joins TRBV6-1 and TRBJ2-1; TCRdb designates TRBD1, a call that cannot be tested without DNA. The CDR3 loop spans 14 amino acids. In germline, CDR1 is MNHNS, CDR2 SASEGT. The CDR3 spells CASTTGTGGLEQFF.

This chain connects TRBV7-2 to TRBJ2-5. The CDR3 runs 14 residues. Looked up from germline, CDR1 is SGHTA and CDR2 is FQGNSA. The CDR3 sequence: CASSLALGQETQYF.

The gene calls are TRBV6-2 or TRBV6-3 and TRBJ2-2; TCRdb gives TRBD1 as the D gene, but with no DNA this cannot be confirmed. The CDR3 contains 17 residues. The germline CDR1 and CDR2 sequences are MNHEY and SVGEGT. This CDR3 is CASNLLPGQGNTGELFF.

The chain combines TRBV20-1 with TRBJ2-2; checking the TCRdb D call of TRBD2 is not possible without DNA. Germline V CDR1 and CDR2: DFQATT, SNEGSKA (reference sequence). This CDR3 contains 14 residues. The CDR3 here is CSARDLAGGGELFF.

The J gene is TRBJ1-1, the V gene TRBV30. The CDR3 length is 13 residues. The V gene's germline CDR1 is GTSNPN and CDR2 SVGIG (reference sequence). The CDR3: CAWSPRRNTEAFF.

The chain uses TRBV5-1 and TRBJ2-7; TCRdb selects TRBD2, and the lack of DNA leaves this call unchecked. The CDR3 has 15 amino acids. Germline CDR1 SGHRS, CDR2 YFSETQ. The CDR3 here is CASSSGLAGMREQYF. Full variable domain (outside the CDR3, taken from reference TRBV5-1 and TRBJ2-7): KAGVTQTPRYLIKTRGQQVTLSCSPISGHRSVSWYQQTPGQGLQFLFEYFSETQRNKGNFPGRFSGRQFSNSRSEMNVSTLELGDSALYLCASSSGLAGMREQYFGPGTRLTVT.

CDR3: CASSPPGGRYGKLFF. The rearrangement joins TRBV6-1 to TRBJ1-4; the D gene TCRdb calls, TRBD1, cannot be checked with no DNA. This CDR3 contains 15 residues. Per the germline V gene, CDR1 is MNHNS and CDR2 is SASEGT.

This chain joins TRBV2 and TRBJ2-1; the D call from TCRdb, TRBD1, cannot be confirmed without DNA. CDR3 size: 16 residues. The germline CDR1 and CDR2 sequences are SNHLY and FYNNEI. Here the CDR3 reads CASRPPNRVGGNEQFF.

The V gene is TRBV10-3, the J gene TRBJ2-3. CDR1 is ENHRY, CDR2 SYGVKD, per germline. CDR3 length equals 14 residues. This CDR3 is CAISQGTSTDTQYF.

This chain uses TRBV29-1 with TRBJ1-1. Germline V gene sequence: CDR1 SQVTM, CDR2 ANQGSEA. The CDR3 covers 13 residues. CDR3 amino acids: CSSRESANTEAFF.

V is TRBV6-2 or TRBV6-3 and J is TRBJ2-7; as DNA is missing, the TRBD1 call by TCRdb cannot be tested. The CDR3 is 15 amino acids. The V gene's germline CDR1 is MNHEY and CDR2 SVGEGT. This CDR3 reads CASSLGQGTPYEQYF.

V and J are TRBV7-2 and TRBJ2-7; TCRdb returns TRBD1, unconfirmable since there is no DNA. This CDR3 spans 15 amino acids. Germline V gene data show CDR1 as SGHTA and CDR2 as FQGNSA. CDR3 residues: CASSFLGQGSYEQYF.

CDR3 protein: CASSVTGTGVEETQYF. V gene TRBV9 combines with J gene TRBJ2-5; TCRdb reports TRBD1, a call that lacks DNA to check it against. This CDR3 has 16 residues. Germline CDR1 SGDLS, CDR2 YYNGEE.

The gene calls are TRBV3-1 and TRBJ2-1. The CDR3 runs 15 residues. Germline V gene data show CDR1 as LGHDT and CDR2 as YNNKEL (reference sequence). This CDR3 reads CASSLEAGVYNEQFF.

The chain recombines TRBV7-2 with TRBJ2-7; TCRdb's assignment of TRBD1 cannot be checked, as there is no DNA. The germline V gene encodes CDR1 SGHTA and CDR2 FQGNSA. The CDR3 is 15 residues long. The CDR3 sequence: CASSVPGQGSYEQYF.

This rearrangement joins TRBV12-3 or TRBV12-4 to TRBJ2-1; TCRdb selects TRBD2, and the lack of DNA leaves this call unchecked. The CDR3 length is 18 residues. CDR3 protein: CASRGGTSGSSSYNEQFF.

CDR3 residues: CATSRVPQGELGNTIYF. V gene TRBV15 combines with J gene TRBJ1-3; TCRdb picks TRBD1, but there is no DNA to check that call. CDR3 length: 17 residues. Germline V gene sequence: CDR1 LNHNV, CDR2 YYDKDF (reference sequence). Full variable domain (remainder filled in from reference TRBV15 and TRBJ1-3): DAMVIQNPRYQVTQFGKPVTLSCSQTLNHNVMYWYQQKSSQAPKLLFHYYDKDFNNEADTPDNFQSRRPNTSFCFLDIRSPGLGDTAMYLCATSRVPQGELGNTIYFGEGSWLTVV.